The present entry profiles one TCR beta chain with its context. This CDR3 has 14 amino acids. Trimming removed 4 bases at V and 2 bases at J, with 8 bases between. Germline CDR1 is LGHDT and CDR2 is YNNKEL (reference sequence). This record belongs to a study of blood T cell repertoires in COVID-19. In the original workflow: Amplified reference gene primers provided the basis for estimating nucleated cell counts. The assay was immunoSEQ multiplex PCR, and TCRdb's table has in-frame clones only and misses some. The V and J calls and clone size are taken from that table; D and trimming were inferred from the DNA. This table has under 450,000 clones, roughly nine tenths appearing once. Participant age was roughly 18 to 100 years, and participants resided in fewer than 30 US areas.

The chain combines TRBV3-1 (or the pseudogene TRBV3-2) with TRBJ2-2; the D gene is possibly TRBD2 (5 bases). The sequence was collected from a young woman who had recovered from COVID-19. Sequencing was carried out using PBMCs or T cells enriched from blood (not recorded which). CDR3 in amino acids: CASSPGINTGELFF. The DNA of the CDR3 is TGTGCCAGCAGCCCCGGGATAAACACCGGGGAGCTGTTTTTT.